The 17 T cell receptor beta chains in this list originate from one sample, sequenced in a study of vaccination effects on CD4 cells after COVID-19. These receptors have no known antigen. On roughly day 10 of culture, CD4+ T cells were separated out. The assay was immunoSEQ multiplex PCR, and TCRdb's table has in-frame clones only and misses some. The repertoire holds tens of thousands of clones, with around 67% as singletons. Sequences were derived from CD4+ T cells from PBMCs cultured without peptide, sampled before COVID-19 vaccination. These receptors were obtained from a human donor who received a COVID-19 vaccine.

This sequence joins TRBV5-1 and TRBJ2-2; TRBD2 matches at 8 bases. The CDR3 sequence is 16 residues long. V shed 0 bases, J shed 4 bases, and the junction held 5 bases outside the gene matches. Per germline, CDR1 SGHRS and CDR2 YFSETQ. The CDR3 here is CASSLAGTRSTGELFF. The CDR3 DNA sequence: TGCGCCAGCAGCTTGGCCGGGACTAGAAGCACCGGGGAGCTGTTTTTT. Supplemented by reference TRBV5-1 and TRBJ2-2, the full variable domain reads KAGVTQTPRYLIKTRGQQVTLSCSPISGHRSVSWYQQTPGQGLQFLFEYFSETQRNKGNFPGRFSGRQFSNSRSEMNVSTLELGDSALYLCASSLAGTRSTGELFFGEGSRLTVL.

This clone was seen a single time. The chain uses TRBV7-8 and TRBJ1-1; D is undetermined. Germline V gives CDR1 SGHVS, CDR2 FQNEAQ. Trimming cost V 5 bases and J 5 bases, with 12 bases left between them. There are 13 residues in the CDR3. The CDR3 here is CASSDPGRTEAFF. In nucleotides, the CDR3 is TGTGCCAGCAGCGACCCCGGGAGGACTGAAGCTTTCTTT.

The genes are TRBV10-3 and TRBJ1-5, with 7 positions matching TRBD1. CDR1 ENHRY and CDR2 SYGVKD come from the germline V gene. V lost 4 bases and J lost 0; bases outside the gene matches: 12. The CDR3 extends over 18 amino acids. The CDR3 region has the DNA TGTGCCATCAGTGGAGCGGCAGGGGGATCTCGTAGCAATCAGCCCCAGCATTTT. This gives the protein CAISGAAGGSRSNQPQHF.

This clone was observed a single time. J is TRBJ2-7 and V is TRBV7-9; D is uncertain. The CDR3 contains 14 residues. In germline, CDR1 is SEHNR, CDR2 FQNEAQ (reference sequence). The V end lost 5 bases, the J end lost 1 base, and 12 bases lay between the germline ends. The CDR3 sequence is CASSTTPGSYEQYF. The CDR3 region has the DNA TGTGCCAGCAGCACAACTCCAGGTTCCTACGAGCAGTACTTC.

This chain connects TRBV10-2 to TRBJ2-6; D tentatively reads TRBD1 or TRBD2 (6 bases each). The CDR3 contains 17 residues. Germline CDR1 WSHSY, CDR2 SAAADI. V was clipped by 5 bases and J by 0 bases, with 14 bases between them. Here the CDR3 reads CASSRGPMVSGANVLTF. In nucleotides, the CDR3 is TGCGCCAGCAGTCGGGGGCCGATGGTCTCTGGGGCCAACGTCCTGACTTTC.

CDR3 loop: CASSLVGTANSPLHF. The CDR3, as DNA: TGTGCCAGCAGCTTAGTCGGGACAGCTAATTCACCCCTCCACTTT. The J gene is TRBJ1-6, the V gene TRBV11-2; the match to TRBD1 covers 7 bases. This CDR3 comprises 15 residues. V trimming: 1 base; J trimming: 6 bases; junction bases outside the gene matches: 3. Germline V CDR1 and CDR2: SGHAT, FQNNGV.

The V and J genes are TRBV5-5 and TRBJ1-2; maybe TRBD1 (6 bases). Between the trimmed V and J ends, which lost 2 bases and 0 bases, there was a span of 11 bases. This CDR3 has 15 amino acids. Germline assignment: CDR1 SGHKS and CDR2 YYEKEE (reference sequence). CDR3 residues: CASSFQGTANYGYTF. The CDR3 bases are TGTGCCAGCAGCTTTCAGGGGACCGCTAACTATGGCTACACCTTC.

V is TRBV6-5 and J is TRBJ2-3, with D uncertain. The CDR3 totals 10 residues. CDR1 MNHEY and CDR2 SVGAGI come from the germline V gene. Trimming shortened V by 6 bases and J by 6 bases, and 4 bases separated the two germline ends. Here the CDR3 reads CASSGDTQYF. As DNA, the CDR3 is TGTGCCAGCAGCGGCGATACGCAGTATTTT.

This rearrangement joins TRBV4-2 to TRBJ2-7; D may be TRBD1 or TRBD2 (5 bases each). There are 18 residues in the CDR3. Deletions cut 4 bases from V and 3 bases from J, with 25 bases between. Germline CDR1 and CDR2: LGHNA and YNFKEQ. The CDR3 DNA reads TGTGCCAGCAGCCCCCCGTCCCCTGATGGTGAGGGGATCTACGAGCAGTACTTC. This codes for CASSPPSPDGEGIYEQYF.

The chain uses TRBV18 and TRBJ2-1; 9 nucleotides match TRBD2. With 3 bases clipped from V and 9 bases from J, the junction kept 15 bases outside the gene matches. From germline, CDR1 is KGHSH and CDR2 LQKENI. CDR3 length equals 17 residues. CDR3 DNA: TGTGCCAGCTCACCCGACCTCGAGCGGGAGGTTTGGTTTGAGCAGTTCTTC. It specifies CASSPDLEREVWFEQFF.

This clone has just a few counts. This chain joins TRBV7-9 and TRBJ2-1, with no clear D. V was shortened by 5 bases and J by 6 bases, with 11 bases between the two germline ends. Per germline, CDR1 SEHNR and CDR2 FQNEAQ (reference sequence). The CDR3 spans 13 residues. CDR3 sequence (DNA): TGTGCCAGCAGCCCTAGAGAGCGCAATGAGCAGTTCTTC. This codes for CASSPRERNEQFF.

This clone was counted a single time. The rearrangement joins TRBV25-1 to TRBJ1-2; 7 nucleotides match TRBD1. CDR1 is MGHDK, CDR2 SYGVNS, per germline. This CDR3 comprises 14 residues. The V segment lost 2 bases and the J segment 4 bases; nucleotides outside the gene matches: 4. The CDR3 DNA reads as TGTGCCAGCAGTGAAGGGGACAGACTCTATGGCTACACCTTC. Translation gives CASSEGDRLYGYTF.

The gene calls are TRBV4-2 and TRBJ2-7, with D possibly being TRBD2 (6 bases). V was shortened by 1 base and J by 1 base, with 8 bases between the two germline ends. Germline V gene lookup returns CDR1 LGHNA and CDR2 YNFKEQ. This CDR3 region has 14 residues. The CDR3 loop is CASSQGSGSYEQYF. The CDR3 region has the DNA TGTGCCAGCAGCCAAGGGAGCGGGTCCTACGAGCAGTACTTC.

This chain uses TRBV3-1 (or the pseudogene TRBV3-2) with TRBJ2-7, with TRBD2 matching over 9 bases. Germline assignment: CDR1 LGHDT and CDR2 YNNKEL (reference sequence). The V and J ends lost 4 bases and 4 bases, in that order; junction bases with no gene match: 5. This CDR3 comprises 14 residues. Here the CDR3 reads CASSPRGGFYEQYF. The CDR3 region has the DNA TGTGCCAGCAGCCCGCGGGGGGGGTTTTACGAGCAGTACTTC.

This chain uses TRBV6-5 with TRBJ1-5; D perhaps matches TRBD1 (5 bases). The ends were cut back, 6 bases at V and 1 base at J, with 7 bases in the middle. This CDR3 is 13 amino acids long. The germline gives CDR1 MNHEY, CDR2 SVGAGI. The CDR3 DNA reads TGTGCCAGCAGCGGACAAAGCAATCAGCCCCAGCATTTT. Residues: CASSGQSNQPQHF.

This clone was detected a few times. CDR3: CASSATPGLAGSHEQYF. The CDR3 DNA reads as TGTGCCAGCAGCGCAACGCCGGGACTAGCGGGGTCACACGAGCAGTACTTC. This chain joins TRBV7-9 and TRBJ2-7; 13 bases map to TRBD2. The germline V gene has CDR1 SEHNR and CDR2 FQNEAQ (reference sequence). The CDR3 contains 17 residues. Trimming removed 5 bases from V and 5 bases from J; junction bases left unmatched: 12.

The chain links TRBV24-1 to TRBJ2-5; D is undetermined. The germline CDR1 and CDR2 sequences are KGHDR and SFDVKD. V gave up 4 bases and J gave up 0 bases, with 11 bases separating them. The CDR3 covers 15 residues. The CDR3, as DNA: TGTGCCACCAGTGACCATACAGAATACCAAGAGACCCAGTACTTC. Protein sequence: CATSDHTEYQETQYF.